The 20 T cell receptor beta chains reported below all come from one sample, sequenced in a study of T-cell memory formation after mild COVID-19. Each CDR3 protein is one row after TCRdb ran MiXCR on the 5' RACE reads. The repertoire holds hundreds of thousands of distinct CDR3 sequences, roughly 13% seen once, with approximately 22% in the top ten. Source material: PBMCs or a T cell subset sorted from them (not recorded which). All receptors come from a man younger than 35 who had mild COVID-19 (a few samples of this study predate the infection). Cell type and time point are not known.

This clonotype has a handful of counts. The chain recombines TRBV7-9 with TRBJ2-7, with 11 bases identical to TRBD1. V was clipped by 7 bases and J by 3 bases; unmatched bases: 8. The CDR3 runs to 15 residues. Germline values: CDR1 SEHNR, CDR2 FQNEAQ (reference sequence). CDR3 sequence reads: CASTSRDRGIYEQYF. The CDR3 DNA sequence: TGTGCCAGCACCTCCCGGGACAGGGGGATCTACGAGCAGTACTTC.

This clonotype was detected only once. The rearrangement links TRBV6-5 to TRBJ2-5, with D possibly TRBD2 on 5 matching bases. This CDR3 comprises 14 residues. CDR1 is MNHEY, CDR2 SVGAGI, per germline. V was shortened by 2 bases and J by 4 bases, with 11 bases between the two germline ends. The CDR3 region has the DNA TGTGCCAGCAGTTACGGGCTAGCCTCAGAGACCCAGTACTTC. Protein sequence: CASSYGLASETQYF.

This chain uses TRBV27 with TRBJ1-2, with D possibly matching TRBD1 (6 bases). The CDR3 has 14 amino acids. Germline CDR1 reads MNHEY; CDR2 reads SMNVEV (reference sequence). V lost 9 bases, J lost 0 bases, and 14 bases lay in between. CDR3 nucleotides: TGTGCCAGTCGTTGGGGACATGCTAACTATGGCTACACCTTC. Its protein product is CASRWGHANYGYTF.

The V gene is TRBV7-9, the J gene TRBJ1-2; D ambiguous. Germline assignment: CDR1 SEHNR and CDR2 FQNEAQ (reference sequence). The V end was cut by 5 bases, the J end by 6 bases, with 13 bases between. The CDR3 length is 13 residues. The chain's CDR3 is CASSMRTGNGYTF. The CDR3, as DNA: TGTGCCAGCAGCATGCGGACGGGGAATGGCTACACCTTC.

This rearrangement joins TRBV28 to TRBJ1-2; possible D gene TRBD1, 5 bases. Germline CDR1 is MDHEN and CDR2 is SYDVKM. CDR3 length equals 16 residues. Trimming removed 1 base from V and 2 bases from J, with 14 bases in between. CDR3 sequence: CASSLLAGGVNYGYTF. CDR3 DNA sequence: TGTGCCAGCAGTTTATTGGCCGGAGGGGTAAACTATGGCTACACCTTC.

This chain connects TRBV4-1 to TRBJ2-1; the match to TRBD2 covers 7 bases. The CDR3 has 17 residues. The germline V gene has CDR1 MGHRA and CDR2 YSYEKL. J was trimmed by 0 bases and V by 0 bases; bases with no gene match: 5. The CDR3: CASSQDRPSGSYNEQFF. The CDR3 DNA reads TGCGCCAGCAGCCAAGATCGGCCTAGCGGCTCCTACAATGAGCAGTTCTTC.

This clonotype showed up just a few times. This sequence joins TRBV15 and TRBJ2-5; no reliable D call. This CDR3 has 13 amino acids. Germline CDR1 LNHNV, CDR2 YYDKDF (reference sequence). Trimming took off 5 bases at V and 4 bases at J, with 11 bases between the two ends. CDR3 DNA sequence: TGTGCCACCAGCTCCGGGCTGCCAGAGACCCAGTACTTC. Translation: CATSSGLPETQYF.

This clonotype has a handful of counts. The CDR3 reads CAISDLRGQAPLRAFF. Written as DNA, the CDR3 is TGTGCCATCAGTGACCTCCGGGGGCAGGCTCCTCTAAGAGCTTTCTTT. The chain recombines TRBV10-3 with TRBJ1-1, with D maybe TRBD1 (6 bases). With 3 bases removed from V and 10 bases from J, the gap between germline ends came to 24 bases. This CDR3 spans 16 amino acids. Per the germline V gene, CDR1 is ENHRY and CDR2 is SYGVKD.

This clonotype has at least ten counts. This chain uses TRBV6-6 with TRBJ2-3; 10 nucleotides line up with TRBD2. Germline CDR1 is MNHNY and CDR2 is SVGAGI (reference sequence). Trimming removed 6 bases from V and 7 bases from J; junction bases left unmatched: 19. This CDR3 comprises 18 residues. CDR3 sequence (DNA): TGTGCCAGCAGCTACAGAATTACCAGCGGGGGGGCGTTAAATACGCAGTATTTT. This sequence encodes CASSYRITSGGALNTQYF.

Ten or more counts support this clonotype. The chain couples TRBV19 to TRBJ1-1, with TRBD1 identical over 10 bases. The germline V gene encodes CDR1 LNHDA and CDR2 SQIVND (reference sequence). The CDR3 is 14 amino acids. V shed 6 bases and J 3 bases; nucleotides not matched to a gene: 4. CDR3 sequence (DNA): TGTGCCAGTAGGACAGGGGGCAGGGACACTGAAGCTTTCTTT. Translation: CASRTGGRDTEAFF. Full variable domain (missing parts from reference TRBV19 and TRBJ1-1): DGGITQSPKYLFRKEGQNVTLSCEQNLNHDAMYWYRQDPGQGLRLIYYSQIVNDFQKGDIAEGYSVSREKKESFPLTVTSAQKNPTAFYLCASRTGGRDTEAFFGQGTRLTVV.

This clonotype was seen ten or more times. CDR3 in DNA: TGTGCCAGCAGCGGGTATAATTCACCCCTCCACTTT. It is translated as CASSGYNSPLHF. The chain has TRBV7-2 and TRBJ1-6; no firm D call. V was clipped by 5 bases and J by 4 bases, with 3 bases between them. CDR1 is SGHTA and CDR2 is FQGNSA in the germline V gene. The CDR3 extends over 12 amino acids.

The J gene is TRBJ1-3, the V gene TRBV7-2; D is uncertain. The CDR3 is made up of 16 amino acids. The V gene's germline CDR1 is SGHTA and CDR2 FQGNSA. V shed 5 bases and J shed 4 bases, with 18 bases lying between them. The CDR3, as DNA: TGTGCCAGCAGCAGCATGCGAACCACAAACGGAAACACCATATATTTT. Amino acid sequence: CASSSMRTTNGNTIYF.

The J gene is TRBJ1-1, the V gene TRBV12-3 or TRBV12-4; 7 bases match TRBD1. This CDR3 has 14 amino acids. J gave up 7 bases and V 5 bases, and 10 bases lay outside the gene matches. The CDR3 DNA is TGTGCCAGCAGTCCTCGGACAGGTAATAATGAAGCTTTCTTT. It encodes CASSPRTGNNEAFF.

The V call is TRBV7-9, the J call TRBJ2-5, with D possibly being TRBD1 or TRBD2 (6 bases each). Trimming shortened V by 6 bases and J by 4 bases, and 15 bases separated the two germline ends. The CDR3 spans 14 residues. Germline loops: CDR1 SEHNR, CDR2 FQNEAQ (reference sequence). The CDR3 DNA is TGTGCCAGCAGGGGGGACGGGGGCGCAGAGACCCAGTACTTC. Its protein product is CASRGDGGAETQYF.

This clonotype occurred a few times. The rearrangement links TRBV25-1 to TRBJ1-2, with D possibly TRBD1 on 6 matching bases. With 3 bases removed from V and 4 bases from J, the gap between germline ends came to 15 bases. In germline, CDR1 is MGHDK, CDR2 SYGVNS. The CDR3 spans 15 residues. CDR3 region: CASSDLSDRFYGYTF. CDR3 coding DNA: TGTGCCAGCAGTGACCTCTCGGACAGATTCTATGGCTACACCTTC.

This clonotype has only a few counts. This chain joins TRBV28 and TRBJ1-5; TRBD1 matches 11 bases. Germline lookup yields CDR1 MDHEN and CDR2 SYDVKM. Unmatched junction bases numbered 5, after V lost 7 bases and J lost 6 bases. The CDR3 has 14 amino acids. CDR3 in amino acids: CASTLGQGGQPQHF. The CDR3 DNA follows: TGTGCCAGCACCCTGGGACAGGGGGGTCAGCCCCAGCATTTT.

V is TRBV4-1 and J is TRBJ2-7, with D unresolved. V lost 3 bases and J 2 bases, leaving 20 bases between the germline ends. This CDR3 has 17 residues. Germline loops: CDR1 MGHRA, CDR2 YSYEKL. The CDR3 sequence: CASSQQGSISLTYEQYF. In DNA form, the CDR3 reads TGCGCCAGCAGCCAGCAAGGTAGTATCTCCCTCACCTACGAGCAGTACTTC.

The DNA for the CDR3 is TGTGCCACCCGGGGAGGGGAGAACACCGGGGAGCTGTTTTTT. Translating it yields CATRGGENTGELFF. The rearrangement links TRBV7-9 to TRBJ2-2; the match to TRBD2 covers 7 bases. Germline lookup yields CDR1 SEHNR and CDR2 FQNEAQ (reference sequence). V dropped 10 bases and J dropped 1; count of bases not matched to a gene: 6. This CDR3 contains 14 residues.

The CDR3 coding sequence is TGTGCCAGCAGTGATTGGAGTGAGCAGTTCTTC. As protein: CASSDWSEQFF. The chain is built from TRBV6-1 and TRBJ2-1; unclear D gene. V gave up 3 bases and J gave up 9 bases, with 6 bases separating them. This CDR3 comprises 11 residues. The germline CDR1 and CDR2 sequences are MNHNS and SASEGT.

Ten or more counts support this clonotype. The chain joins TRBV5-6 to TRBJ2-7, with D maybe TRBD1 (6 bases). CDR1 SGHDT and CDR2 YYEEEE come from the germline V gene. Trimming removed 4 bases at V and 4 bases at J, with 9 bases between. The CDR3 length is 12 residues. In DNA, the CDR3 is TGTGCCAGCAGCATGGGGACATACGAGCAGTACGTC. This translates into CASSMGTYEQYV.